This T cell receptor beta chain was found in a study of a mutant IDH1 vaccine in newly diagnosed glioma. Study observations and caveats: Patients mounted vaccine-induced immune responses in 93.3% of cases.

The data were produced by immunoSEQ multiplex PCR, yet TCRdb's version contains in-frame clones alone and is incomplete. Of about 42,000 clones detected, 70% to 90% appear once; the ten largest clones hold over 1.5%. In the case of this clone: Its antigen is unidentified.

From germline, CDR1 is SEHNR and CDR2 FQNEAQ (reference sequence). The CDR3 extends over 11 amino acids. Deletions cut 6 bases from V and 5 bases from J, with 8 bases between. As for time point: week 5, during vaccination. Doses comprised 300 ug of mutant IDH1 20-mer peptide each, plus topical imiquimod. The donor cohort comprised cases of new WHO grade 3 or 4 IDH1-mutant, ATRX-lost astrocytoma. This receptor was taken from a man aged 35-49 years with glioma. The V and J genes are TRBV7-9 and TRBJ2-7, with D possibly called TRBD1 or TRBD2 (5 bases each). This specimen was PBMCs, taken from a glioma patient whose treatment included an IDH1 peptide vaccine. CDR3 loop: CASRRGDEQYF. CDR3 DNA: TGTGCCAGCAGACGAGGGGACGAGCAGTACTTC.